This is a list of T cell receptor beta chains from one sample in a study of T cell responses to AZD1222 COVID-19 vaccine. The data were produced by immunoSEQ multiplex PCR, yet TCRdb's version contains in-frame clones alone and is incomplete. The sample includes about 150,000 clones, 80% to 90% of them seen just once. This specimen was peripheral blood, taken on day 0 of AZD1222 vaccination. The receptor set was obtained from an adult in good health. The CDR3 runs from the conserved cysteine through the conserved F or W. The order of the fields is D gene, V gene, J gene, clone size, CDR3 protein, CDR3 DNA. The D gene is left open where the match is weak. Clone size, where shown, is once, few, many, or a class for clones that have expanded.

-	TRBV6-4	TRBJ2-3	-	CASSQKDTSTDTQYF	TGTGCCAGCAGCCAGAAGGATACTAGCACAGATACGCAGTATTTT
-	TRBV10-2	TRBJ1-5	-	CASSEAGLGQPQHF	TGCGCCAGCAGTGAGGCTGGGCTAGGGCAGCCCCAGCATTTT
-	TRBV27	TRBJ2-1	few	CASSLSLVLGNEQFF	TGTGCCAGCAGTTTATCGTTGGTTCTGGGTAATGAGCAGTTCTTC
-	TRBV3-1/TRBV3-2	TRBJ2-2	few	CASSRGARSAGELFF	TGTGCCAGCAGCCGGGGCGCCCGGTCGGCCGGGGAGCTGTTTTTT
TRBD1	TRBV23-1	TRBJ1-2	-	CASNQVHTGDGYTF	TGCGCCAGCAATCAAGTACATACAGGGGATGGCTACACCTTC
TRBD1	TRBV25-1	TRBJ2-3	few	CASSGGTGGADTQYF	TGTGCCAGCAGTGGAGGGACAGGGGGAGCAGATACGCAGTATTTT
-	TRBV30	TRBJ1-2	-	CAWSLPGAPVYGYTF	TGTGCCTGGAGTTTGCCAGGGGCGCCTGTCTATGGCTACACCTTC
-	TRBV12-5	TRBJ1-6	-	CASGAREGSYNSPLHF	TGTGCTAGTGGTGCCCGGGAGGGCTCCTATAATTCACCCCTCCACTTT
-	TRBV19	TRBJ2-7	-	CASSKTGDFHEQYF	TGTGCCAGTAGTAAAACAGGGGACTTTCACGAGCAGTACTTC
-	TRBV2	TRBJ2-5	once	CASSERGLQETQYF	TGTGCCAGCAGTGAACGGGGTCTCCAAGAGACCCAGTACTTC
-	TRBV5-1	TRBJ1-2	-	CASSLGGSGLSNYGYTF	TGCGCCAGCAGCTTGGGGGGCTCGGGGCTTTCTAACTATGGCTACACCTTC
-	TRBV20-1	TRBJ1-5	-	CSAPPGQPQHF	TGCAGTGCTCCTCCGGGACAGCCCCAGCATTTT
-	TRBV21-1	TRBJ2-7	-	CASTKRGASYEQYF	TGTGCCAGCACGAAGCGGGGGGCCTCCTACGAGCAGTACTTC
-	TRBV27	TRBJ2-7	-	CASSLKGSTYYEQYF	TGTGCCAGCAGTTTGAAGGGGTCTACTTACTACGAGCAGTACTTC
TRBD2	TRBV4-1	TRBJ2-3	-	CASSQGASGPTDTQYF	TGCGCCAGCAGCCAAGGGGCTAGCGGCCCCACAGATACGCAGTATTTT
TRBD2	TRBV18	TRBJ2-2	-	CASSPRSLAGPNTGELFF	TGTGCCAGCTCACCACGTAGTCTAGCGGGTCCGAACACCGGGGAGCTGTTTTTT
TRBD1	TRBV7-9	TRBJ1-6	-	CASTGGTGPNSPLHF	TGTGCCAGCACAGGAGGGACAGGGCCTAATTCACCCCTCCACTTT
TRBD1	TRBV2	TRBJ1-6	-	CAILLTGDNSPLHF	TGTGCCATCTTACTGACAGGGGATAATTCACCCCTCCACTTT
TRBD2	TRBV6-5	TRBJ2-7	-	CASSYSGSSYEQYF	TGTGCCAGCAGTTACAGCGGGAGCTCCTACGAGCAGTACTTC
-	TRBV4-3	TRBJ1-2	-	CASSQDVGIPFTNYGYTF	TGCGCCAGCAGCCAAGATGTCGGCATCCCCTTTACTAACTATGGCTACACCTTC
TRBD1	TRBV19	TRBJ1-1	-	CASSTPGQVNTEAFF	TGTGCCAGTAGTACCCCCGGACAGGTGAACACTGAAGCTTTCTTT
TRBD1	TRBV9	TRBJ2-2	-	CASSGRDRPVNTGELFF	TGTGCCAGCAGCGGTAGGGACAGGCCCGTGAACACCGGGGAGCTGTTTTTT
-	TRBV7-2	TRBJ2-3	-	CASSLGRKSSTDTQYF	TGTGCCAGCAGCTTAGGACGGAAGTCTAGCACAGATACGCAGTATTTT
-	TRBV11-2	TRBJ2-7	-	CASSLFRVIRPTGDYEQYF	TGTGCCAGCAGCTTATTTCGTGTTATCCGACCAACGGGGGACTACGAGCAGTACTTC